Shown below are 20 T cell receptor beta chains from a single sample sequenced in a study of T-cell reconstitution after alpha-beta-depleted transplantation in children. The TCRbeta library incorporated unique molecular identifiers. Using its own MiXCR run on the PCR reads, TCRdb lists one record per CDR3 protein. The sample yields 450,000 to 500,000 distinct CDR3 sequences, approximately 12% seen once. The sample in question was PBMCs from the stem cell graft donor, obtained from the stem cell graft. These receptors all come from a human donor who donated a stem cell graft to a child with combined immunodeficiency.

A few counts support this clonotype. This chain connects TRBV20-1 to TRBJ1-4, with a weak D call TRBD1 (5 bases). In germline, CDR1 is DFQATT, CDR2 SNEGSKA (reference sequence). The CDR3 runs 15 residues. V was cut by 5 bases and J by 5 bases, with 18 bases left in between. The CDR3 coding sequence is TGCAGTGCTTCCCACCGGGACGGTTTAAATGAAAAACTGTTTTTT. Translated, it gives CSASHRDGLNEKLFF.

This clonotype was observed a few times. The genes are TRBV20-1 and TRBJ2-3; TRBD2 agrees at 10 bases. The CDR3 has 14 amino acids. J was trimmed by 3 bases and V by 3 bases; bases with no gene match: 3. Per the germline V gene, CDR1 is DFQATT and CDR2 is SNEGSKA (reference sequence). The CDR3 coding sequence is TGCAGTGCTAGCCCTAGCGGGAGAACAGATACGCAGTATTTT. Translation: CSASPSGRTDTQYF.

The chain is built from TRBV7-6 and TRBJ2-7, with D possibly being TRBD1 or TRBD2 (5 bases each). The length of the CDR3 is 15 residues. Trimming took 5 bases from V and 1 from J, leaving 15 bases between them. Germline CDR1 and CDR2: SGHVS and FNYEAQ. The CDR3 region is CASSLGDLSSYEQYF. The CDR3 nucleotides read TGTGCCAGCAGCCTCGGGGACCTTTCGTCCTACGAGCAGTACTTC.

This clonotype was counted between two and nine times. The chain recombines TRBV9 with TRBJ2-2; no clear D. Trimming shortened V by 0 bases and J by 4 bases, and 16 bases separated the two germline ends. The germline V gene has CDR1 SGDLS and CDR2 YYNGEE. This CDR3 is built from 17 residues. CDR3 nucleotides: TGTGCCAGCAGCGTAGGAATAGCCTCCCGACCCACCGGGGAGCTGTTTTTT. Its translation: CASSVGIASRPTGELFF.

This clonotype was detected only a few times. V is TRBV30 and J is TRBJ1-2; D not resolved. The CDR3 length is 12 residues. V was clipped by 2 bases and J by 3 bases, with 7 bases between them. Germline V gene data show CDR1 as GTSNPN and CDR2 as SVGIG (reference sequence). The DNA of the CDR3 is TGTGCCTGGAGTTGGCTGGACTATGGCTACACCTTC. It is translated as CAWSWLDYGYTF.

The CDR3 nucleotides are TGTGCCAGCAGTCTTCATGTGGGCACCGGGGAGCTGTTTTTT. It is translated as CASSLHVGTGELFF. This chain links TRBV12-3 or TRBV12-4 with TRBJ2-2; no reliable D call. With 5 bases removed from V and 4 bases from J, the gap between germline ends came to 11 bases. This CDR3 is 14 amino acids long.

This clonotype came up many times. The genes are TRBV5-1 and TRBJ1-3, with 9 bases that match TRBD1. The CDR3 covers 14 residues. J was trimmed by 3 bases and V by 4 bases; bases with no gene match: 2. Germline V gene sequence: CDR1 SGHRS, CDR2 YFSETQ. In DNA form, the CDR3 reads TGCGCCAGCAGCGGGGACAGGGTTGGAAACACCATATATTTT. Translating it yields CASSGDRVGNTIYF.

The table lists this clonotype with many counts. The V and J genes are TRBV29-1 and TRBJ1-1; tentative D call: TRBD1 (5 bases). Trimming took 4 bases from V and 4 from J, leaving 10 bases between them. The CDR3 contains 12 residues. Germline loops: CDR1 SQVTM, CDR2 ANQGSEA. CDR3 region: CSVGGGITEAFF. The CDR3 bases are TGCAGCGTTGGCGGGGGAATCACTGAAGCTTTCTTT.

Many counts were recorded for this clonotype. The genes are TRBV29-1 and TRBJ2-7; 13 nucleotides match TRBD2. The CDR3 runs 15 residues. CDR1 SQVTM and CDR2 ANQGSEA come from the germline V gene. The V gene end was trimmed by 4 bases and the J gene end by 2 bases; junction bases not matched to a gene: 5. This CDR3 reads CSVGGTSGKPYEQYF. CDR3 coding DNA: TGCAGCGTTGGGGGGACTAGCGGGAAACCCTACGAGCAGTACTTC.

This clonotype was detected only a few times. The chain links TRBV29-1 to TRBJ2-1; D gene ambiguous. CDR3 size: 9 residues. With 6 bases removed from V and 15 bases from J, the gap between germline ends came to 12 bases. Germline CDR1 is SQVTM and CDR2 is ANQGSEA. This CDR3 reads CSVDPSRFF. The CDR3 bases are TGCAGCGTGGACCCCTCGCGGTTCTTC.

This clonotype turned up a few times. V is TRBV24-1 and J is TRBJ1-2; D is unclear. This CDR3 has 13 residues. Trimming shortened V by 4 bases and J by 3 bases, and 8 bases separated the two germline ends. Germline V CDR1 and CDR2: KGHDR, SFDVKD. The CDR3 sequence is CATSEYQDYGYTF. The CDR3 DNA sequence: TGTGCCACCAGTGAGTACCAGGACTATGGCTACACCTTC.

V and J are TRBV20-1 and TRBJ2-1; TRBD2 aligns across 9 bases. V gave up 0 bases and J gave up 0 bases; unmatched junction bases: 15. Germline CDR1 and CDR2: DFQATT and SNEGSKA (reference sequence). The length of the CDR3 is 20 residues. CDR3 nucleotides: TGCAGTGCTAGAGATAGGGGGTCTAGCGGGGCCTCAAACTCCTACAATGAGCAGTTCTTC. Protein: CSARDRGSSGASNSYNEQFF.

This clonotype has a count of ten or more. This chain joins TRBV12-3 or TRBV12-4 and TRBJ1-1, with D possibly TRBD1 on 5 matching bases. Trimming cost V 2 bases and J 0 bases, with 13 bases left between them. CDR3 length: 16 amino acids. The chain's CDR3 is CASSLRVRDLNTEAFF. The CDR3 DNA is TGTGCCAGCAGTTTACGGGTCAGGGACCTGAACACTGAAGCTTTCTTT.

V is TRBV4-3 and J is TRBJ2-4; perhaps TRBD2 as D (5 bases). Trimming removed 0 bases at V and 6 bases at J, with 15 bases between. This CDR3 spans 16 amino acids. The germline gives CDR1 LGHNA, CDR2 YSLEER. DNA for the CDR3: TGCGCCAGCAGCCAAGATCGTCGAGGGTTCATAAACATTCAGTACTTC. Its translation: CASSQDRRGFINIQYF.

The chain uses TRBV7-6 and TRBJ2-3; 8 nucleotides line up with TRBD2. The CDR3 consists of 16 residues. The germline gives CDR1 SGHVS, CDR2 FNYEAQ. V was pared by 3 bases and J by 4 bases, with 9 bases of the junction left unmatched. The CDR3 loop reads CASSFAGTRYSDTQYF. CDR3 coding DNA: TGTGCCAGCAGCTTCGCCGGGACTAGGTATTCAGATACGCAGTATTTT.

This clonotype was observed many times. V usage is TRBV5-6 and J usage is TRBJ2-7; the D is unclear. The CDR3 has 14 amino acids. Germline CDR1 and CDR2: SGHDT and YYEEEE. V shed 2 bases and J shed 6 bases, with 15 bases lying between them. DNA of the CDR3: TGTGCCAGCAGCTTCAGTCTAGGGATCGGCGAGCAGTACTTC. Its translation is CASSFSLGIGEQYF.

V and J are TRBV30 and TRBJ2-3; D might be TRBD2 (6 bases). V dropped 6 bases and J dropped 2 bases, with 18 bases sitting between them. Germline CDR1 reads GTSNPN; CDR2 reads SVGIG (reference sequence). CDR3 length equals 15 residues. The chain's CDR3 is CACRWGDWVTDTQYF. DNA of the CDR3: TGTGCCTGCCGCTGGGGGGACTGGGTCACAGATACGCAGTATTTT.

This clonotype was seen a few times. A much larger clone differs by one base, so this may be a read error. This sequence joins TRBV6-5 and TRBJ2-7, with D unclear. The CDR3 loop spans 11 amino acids. CDR1 and CDR2 from the germline V gene are MNHEY and SVGAGI. V lost 6 bases and J 3 bases, leaving 6 bases between the germline ends. The CDR3 DNA reads TGTGCCAGCAGGGACCACTACGAGCAGTACTTC. Amino acid sequence: CASRDHYEQYF.

The V gene is TRBV12-3 or TRBV12-4, the J gene TRBJ2-1; D is tentatively TRBD1 or TRBD2 (6 bases each). The CDR3 is made up of 14 amino acids. V lost 7 bases, J lost 4 bases, and 14 bases lay in between. CDR3 nucleotides: TGTGCCAGCACTCTTGGGGGGCTTTACAATGAGCAGTTCTTC. Encoded protein: CASTLGGLYNEQFF.

The sample holds a few counts of this clonotype. The chain uses TRBV1 and TRBJ1-5. TRBV1 represents a pseudogene. This CDR3 is built from 12 residues. This CDR3 is CTSSQVLQPQHF. The CDR3 nucleotides read TGCACCAGCAGCCAAGTTCTTCAGCCCCAGCATTTT.